These 21 T cell receptor beta chains were sequenced from one sample in a study of vaccination effects on CD4 cells after COVID-19. Sequencing in the ViraFEST assay came after antigen-specific CD4+ T cells had been expanded with viral peptide pools, which were used to stimulate PBMC. Upon completion of more than 9 days in culture, CD4+ T cells were isolated. From March to December 2020, the person had a SARS-CoV-2 infection that was confirmed by PCR. The table came from immunoSEQ multiplex PCR; TCRdb's copy has only in-frame clones and leaves some out. The sample has fewer than 90,000 clones, 65% to 75% seen once. Their cognate antigens are unknown. Here the sequenced sample was CD4+ T cells from PBMCs cultured with HIV peptides, taken before COVID-19 vaccination. This sample's subset: HIV-1 Nef peptide pool negative control/reference culture. The receptors were sampled from a human donor who had a prior SARS-CoV-2 infection.

The chain couples TRBV11-3 to TRBJ2-3, with 9 nucleotides matching TRBD2. Germline V gives CDR1 SGHNT, CDR2 YENEEA. This CDR3 contains 17 residues. The V segment lost 3 bases and the J segment 4 bases; nucleotides outside the gene matches: 11. The CDR3 nucleotides read TGTGCCAGCAGCTTGGGGCGCTGGCGGGAGGGCTCAGATACGCAGTATTTT. Its translation: CASSLGRWREGSDTQYF.

V is TRBV3-1 (or the pseudogene TRBV3-2) and J is TRBJ1-5, with a weak D call TRBD1 (6 bases). V gave up 0 bases and J gave up 1 base, with 25 bases separating them. CDR3 length equals 21 residues. Per germline, CDR1 LGHDT and CDR2 YNNKEL (reference sequence). CDR3 bases: TGTGCCAGCAGCCAAGAAGCCGAGACCGATATTACCAGGGGAAGCAATCAGCCCCAGCATTTT. This gives the protein CASSQEAETDITRGSNQPQHF.

J is TRBJ1-5 and V is TRBV7-8; D perhaps matches TRBD1 (6 bases). V lost 1 base, J lost 6 bases, and 10 bases lay in between. Germline CDR1 SGHVS, CDR2 FQNEAQ. The CDR3 has 14 amino acids. The CDR3 spells CASSLGGLGQPQHF. CDR3 coding DNA: TGTGCCAGCAGCTTAGGGGGGCTGGGTCAGCCCCAGCATTTT.

V is TRBV2 and J is TRBJ2-2, with TRBD1 matching over 8 bases. CDR1 is SNHLY, CDR2 FYNNEI, per germline. This CDR3 contains 16 residues. With 6 bases clipped from V and 5 bases from J, the junction kept 11 bases outside the gene matches. The CDR3 coding sequence is TGTGCCAGCAGCAACGAAGGACAGGGAAATACCGGGGAGCTGTTTTTT. Translated: CASSNEGQGNTGELFF.

The gene calls are TRBV7-2 and TRBJ2-1, with D perhaps TRBD1 (6 bases). Germline values: CDR1 SGHTA, CDR2 FQGNSA. The length of the CDR3 is 16 residues. V lost 5 bases and J lost 2, with 16 bases in between. The CDR3 loop reads CASSVQTGQAYNEQFF. The CDR3 DNA follows: TGTGCCAGCAGCGTTCAGACAGGCCAGGCCTACAATGAGCAGTTCTTC.

The chain has TRBV11-2 and TRBJ2-1; 12 bases map to TRBD2. The V segment lost 0 bases and the J segment 8 bases; nucleotides outside the gene matches: 8. This CDR3 comprises 17 residues. In germline, CDR1 is SGHAT, CDR2 FQNNGV. CDR3 amino acids: CASSLEFGLAGGHEQFF. The CDR3 DNA is TGTGCCAGCAGCTTAGAATTCGGGCTAGCGGGAGGGCATGAGCAGTTCTTC.

This clone was detected a few times. This sequence joins TRBV4-1 and TRBJ2-1; 10 bases match TRBD1. CDR1 and CDR2 from the germline V gene are MGHRA and YSYEKL. V trimming: 1 base; J trimming: 15 bases; junction bases outside the gene matches: 12. CDR3 length: 15 amino acids. The CDR3 is CASSQARDRGRAWFF. The CDR3 DNA follows: TGCGCCAGCAGCCAAGCCCGCGACAGGGGGCGTGCCTGGTTCTTC.

The genes are TRBV7-9 and TRBJ2-3, with 14 nucleotides matching TRBD2. The CDR3 runs to 15 residues. V was clipped by 2 bases and J by 6 bases; unmatched bases: 1. Germline lookup yields CDR1 SEHNR and CDR2 FQNEAQ (reference sequence). The CDR3 DNA reads as TGTGCCAGCAGCTTATGGACTAGCGGGAGGGATACGCAGTATTTT. As protein: CASSLWTSGRDTQYF.

The chain carries TRBV6-5 and TRBJ1-2, with TRBD1 matching over 7 bases. This CDR3 is 14 amino acids long. V dropped 6 bases and J dropped 3; count of bases not matched to a gene: 7. CDR1 MNHEY and CDR2 SVGAGI come from the germline V gene. In DNA, the CDR3 is TGTGCCAGCAGGGATTGGACAGGAGACTATGGCTACACCTTC. It specifies CASRDWTGDYGYTF.

This sequence joins TRBV2 and TRBJ1-2, with D maybe TRBD1 (6 bases). Trimming stripped 6 bases from V and 5 bases from J, with 13 bases between. Germline-derived CDR1 and CDR2 are SNHLY and FYNNEI. This CDR3 has 13 residues. CDR3 DNA: TGTGCCAGCAGGGCTACAGGGAGGTATGGCTACACCTTC. It is translated as CASRATGRYGYTF.

The chain has TRBV6-5 and TRBJ1-1, with D perhaps matching TRBD1 (5 bases). CDR1 and CDR2 (germline): MNHEY, SVGAGI. CDR3 size: 14 residues. Deletions cut 6 bases from V and 4 bases from J, with 15 bases between. This CDR3 reads CASSLGGQSTEAFF. The CDR3 DNA reads TGTGCCAGCAGCCTGGGGGGTCAGAGCACTGAAGCTTTCTTT.

The gene calls are TRBV7-8 and TRBJ1-1, with D uncertain. V was clipped by 1 base and J by 0 bases, with 6 bases between them. The CDR3 is 14 amino acids. Germline V lookup: CDR1 SGHVS, CDR2 FQNEAQ. The CDR3 nucleotides are TGTGCCAGCAGCTTAGGTCGTCTGAACACTGAAGCTTTCTTT. Translated: CASSLGRLNTEAFF.

The chain carries TRBV21-1 and TRBJ2-7; the DNA was not compared with TRBD1, the D call given in the table. TRBV21-1 is a pseudogene locus. The CDR3 totals 14 residues. In DNA form, the CDR3 reads TGTGCCAGCAGCCCACGGGACAGCGCCTACGAGCAGTACTTC. Translating gives CASSPRDSAYEQYF.

The chain combines TRBV9 with TRBJ2-5; D remains ambiguous. CDR3 length equals 13 residues. Germline lookup yields CDR1 SGDLS and CDR2 YYNGEE. V was cut by 0 bases and J by 7 bases, with 10 bases left in between. The CDR3, as DNA: TGTGCCAGCAGCGTAGATTTTGGGATGACCCAGTACTTC. Amino acids: CASSVDFGMTQYF.

This chain joins TRBV5-1 and TRBJ2-7; 10 nucleotides align to TRBD1. Germline-derived CDR1 and CDR2 are SGHRS and YFSETQ. Trimming cost V 3 bases and J 4 bases; bases outside gene matches: 4. This CDR3 spans 14 amino acids. CDR3 loop: CASSSRDRGYEQYF. CDR3 DNA: TGCGCCAGCAGCTCCCGGGACAGGGGTTACGAGCAGTACTTC. The variable domain in full, completed from reference TRBV5-1 and TRBJ2-7, reads KAGVTQTPRYLIKTRGQQVTLSCSPISGHRSVSWYQQTPGQGLQFLFEYFSETQRNKGNFPGRFSGRQFSNSRSEMNVSTLELGDSALYLCASSSRDRGYEQYFGPGTRLTVT.

The rearrangement uses TRBV7-2 and TRBJ2-7, with 7 nucleotides matching TRBD2. The CDR3 is 15 residues long. The V segment lost 6 bases and the J segment 3 bases; nucleotides outside the gene matches: 11. CDR1 SGHTA and CDR2 FQGNSA come from the germline V gene. The CDR3 DNA follows: TGTGCCAGCAGACGCACTAGCGAACCGTACTACGAGCAGTACTTC. It is translated as CASRRTSEPYYEQYF.

The V gene is TRBV5-1, the J gene TRBJ1-1, with a possible D match to TRBD1 (5 bases). V gave up 2 bases and J gave up 11 bases, with 16 bases separating them. Germline lookup yields CDR1 SGHRS and CDR2 YFSETQ. This CDR3 region has 13 residues. CDR3 in DNA: TGCGCCAGCAGCTTAATCGGGACGCCAGGCGCTTTCTTT. As protein: CASSLIGTPGAFF. The variable domain in full, completed from reference TRBV5-1 and TRBJ1-1, reads KAGVTQTPRYLIKTRGQQVTLSCSPISGHRSVSWYQQTPGQGLQFLFEYFSETQRNKGNFPGRFSGRQFSNSRSEMNVSTLELGDSALYLCASSLIGTPGAFFGQGTRLTVV.

This chain links TRBV7-2 with TRBJ1-1; D gene ambiguous. V was cut by 5 bases and J by 7 bases, with 14 bases left in between. CDR1 SGHTA and CDR2 FQGNSA come from the germline V gene. The CDR3 consists of 13 residues. The CDR3 here is CASSQRAYNEAFF. CDR3 in DNA: TGTGCCAGCAGCCAGAGGGCGTACAATGAAGCTTTCTTT.

The V and J genes are TRBV2 and TRBJ1-2; 7 nucleotides line up with TRBD1. CDR1 is SNHLY, CDR2 FYNNEI, per germline. This CDR3 is built from 12 residues. V trimming: 7 bases; J trimming: 3 bases; junction bases outside the gene matches: 2. The CDR3 sequence: CASTQGDYGYTF. DNA of the CDR3: TGTGCCAGCACCCAGGGGGACTATGGCTACACCTTC.

In its sample, this clone was seen once. The CDR3 reads CAGTFDGGSNYGYTF. CDR3 in DNA: TGTGCCGGGACTTTTGACGGGGGAAGCAACTATGGCTACACCTTC. The chain employs TRBV5-4 and TRBJ1-2; a weak D match, TRBD1 (5 bases). Trimming took off 10 bases at V and 2 bases at J, with 21 bases between the two ends. CDR1 and CDR2 (germline): SGHNT, YYREEE (reference sequence). The CDR3 sequence is 15 residues long. Full variable domain (remainder filled in from reference TRBV5-4 and TRBJ1-2): ETGVTQSPTHLIKTRGQQVTLRCSSQSGHNTVSWYQQALGQGPQFIFQYYREEENGRGNFPPRFSGLQFPNYSSELNVNALELDDSALYLCAGTFDGGSNYGYTFGSGTRLTVV.

This chain joins TRBV7-9 and TRBJ1-2; 7 bases match TRBD1. The trim removed 5 bases at V and 5 bases at J, leaving 17 bases unmatched. This CDR3 has 17 residues. Germline CDR1 is SEHNR and CDR2 is FQNEAQ (reference sequence). The CDR3 bases are TGTGCCAGCAGCCTCTTGGGACAGTCAAAAGGGGTATATGGCTACACCTTC. This translates into CASSLLGQSKGVYGYTF.